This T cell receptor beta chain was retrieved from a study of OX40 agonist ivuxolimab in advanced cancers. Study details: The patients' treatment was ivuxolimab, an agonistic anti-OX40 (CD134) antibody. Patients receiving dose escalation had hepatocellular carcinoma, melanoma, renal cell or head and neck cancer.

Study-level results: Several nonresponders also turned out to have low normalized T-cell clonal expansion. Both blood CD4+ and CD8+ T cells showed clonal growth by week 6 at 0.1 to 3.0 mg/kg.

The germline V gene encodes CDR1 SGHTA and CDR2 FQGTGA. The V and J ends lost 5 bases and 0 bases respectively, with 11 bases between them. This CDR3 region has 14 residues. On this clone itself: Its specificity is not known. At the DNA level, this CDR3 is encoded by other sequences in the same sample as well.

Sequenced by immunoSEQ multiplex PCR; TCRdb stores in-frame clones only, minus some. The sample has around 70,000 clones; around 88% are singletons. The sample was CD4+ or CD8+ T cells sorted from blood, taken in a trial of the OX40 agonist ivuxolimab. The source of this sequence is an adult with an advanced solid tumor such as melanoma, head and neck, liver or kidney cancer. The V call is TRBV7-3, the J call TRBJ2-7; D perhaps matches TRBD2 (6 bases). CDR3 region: CASSPRGGSYEQYF. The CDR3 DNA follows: TGTGCCAGCAGCCCACGGGGAGGCTCCTACGAGCAGTACTTC.